This T cell receptor (beta chain) is from a study of blood T cells in healthy people across ages. Study-wide background: T cells yielded about one barcoded beta molecule per two cells through template switching. General study points: The study lacked donor CMV status, which possibly confounded expanded clonotype changes.

Aged roughly 6 to 95, donors were systemically healthy Caucasians from Russia. A sample-barcoded 5' primer and a J-beta primer mix were used in a second PCR of roughly 7 to 11 cycles. TCRdb called the 5' RACE reads again in MiXCR, with one record for every CDR3 protein. The sample includes about 1.6 million distinct CDR3 sequences, roughly a third seen only once; the top ten take roughly 12%. Germline loops: CDR1 SGHTA, CDR2 FQGTGA. CDR3 size: 16 residues. V shed 3 bases, J shed 2 bases, and the junction held 8 bases outside the gene matches. This clonotype was detected only a few times. Its antigen is not identified.

The receptor comes from a woman aged 30 to 39 in good health. This chain uses TRBV7-3 with TRBJ2-5, with 8 bases identical to TRBD2. Sequences were obtained from blood. The CDR3 reads CASSFGSGAIQETQYF. In DNA, the CDR3 is TGTGCCAGCAGCTTCGGTAGCGGGGCCATACAAGAGACCCAGTACTTC.